This passage covers 23 T cell receptor beta chains from one sample sequenced in a study of T cells after posttransplantation cyclophosphamide. Assay: immunoSEQ multiplex PCR; the TCRdb copy retains only in-frame clones and omits some. This sample carries about 37,000 clones, none of them present only once. The sample was PBMCs. These receptors were taken from a man aged 25-40 years in good health and a related stem cell transplant donor.

In this sample, this clone turned up many times. This chain uses TRBV4-1 with TRBJ2-3, with D unclear. This CDR3 comprises 15 residues. Germline V lookup: CDR1 MGHRA, CDR2 YSYEKL. V gave up 0 bases and J gave up 2 bases, with 9 bases separating them. For the CDR3, the DNA is TGCGCCAGCAGCCAAGATGGGCTAACCACAGATACGCAGTATTTT. This sequence encodes CASSQDGLTTDTQYF.

This clone appeared many times. The V gene is TRBV12-3 or TRBV12-4, the J gene TRBJ2-7; tentative D call: TRBD2 (5 bases). Trimming removed 4 bases at V and 6 bases at J, with 16 bases between. The CDR3 runs to 14 residues. The CDR3 region is CASSWTGIPAEQYF. The DNA of the CDR3 is TGTGCCAGCAGTTGGACGGGGATTCCCGCCGAGCAGTACTTC.

The sample holds many counts of this clone. This chain uses TRBV6-5 with TRBJ1-1; D may be TRBD1 (5 bases). CDR3 length: 16 amino acids. Trimming cost V 0 bases and J 1 base, with 12 bases left between them. Germline V CDR1 and CDR2: MNHEY, SVGAGI. The CDR3 region is CASSYSRRGPNTEAFF. CDR3 nucleotide sequence: TGTGCCAGCAGTTACTCGAGGAGGGGTCCGAACACTGAAGCTTTCTTT.

This clone was observed at least ten times. This chain uses TRBV19 with TRBJ1-1; TRBD1 aligns across 7 bases. CDR3 size: 11 residues. Germline V CDR1 and CDR2: LNHDA, SQIVND (reference sequence). J gave up 11 bases and V 10 bases, and 10 bases lay outside the gene matches. The CDR3 DNA sequence: TGTGCCACCGACAGGGAGACGTACGCTTTCTTT. As protein: CATDRETYAFF.

The rearrangement links TRBV4-3 to TRBJ2-1; 7 nucleotides align to TRBD1. The CDR3 has 19 residues. Germline CDR1 LGHNA, CDR2 YSLEER. The ends lost 4 bases at V and 8 bases at J; junction bases unmatched: 23. The CDR3 spells CASSPNYWGTASLVDEQFF. The CDR3 DNA follows: TGCGCCAGCAGCCCAAATTATTGGGGGACAGCCAGTTTAGTCGATGAGCAGTTCTTC.

This clone was recorded at least ten times. The chain recombines TRBV9 with TRBJ1-1; TRBD1 matches at 9 bases. The CDR3 extends over 15 amino acids. The trim removed 3 bases at V and 5 bases at J, leaving 8 bases unmatched. CDR1 is SGDLS and CDR2 is YYNGEE in the germline V gene. The CDR3 protein is CASSEVGQGRTEAFF. Here the CDR3 DNA reads TGTGCCAGCAGCGAGGTGGGACAGGGAAGAACTGAAGCTTTCTTT.

This clone was detected ten times or more. CDR3 coding DNA: TGCGCCAGTGGGGGCGGGGGGCACAACAATGAGCAGTTCTTC. This encodes CASGGGGHNNEQFF. The chain is built from TRBV5-1 and TRBJ2-1, with 8 bases lining up with TRBD2. Germline V lookup: CDR1 SGHRS, CDR2 YFSETQ. CDR3 size: 14 residues. With 8 bases clipped from V and 5 bases from J, the junction kept 9 bases outside the gene matches. The full variable domain, rest sourced from reference TRBV5-1 and TRBJ2-1, is KAGVTQTPRYLIKTRGQQVTLSCSPISGHRSVSWYQQTPGQGLQFLFEYFSETQRNKGNFPGRFSGRQFSNSRSEMNVSTLELGDSALYLCASGGGGHNNEQFFGPGTRLTVL.

V and J are TRBV7-8 and TRBJ1-2; TRBD1 matches 11 bases. V shed 5 bases and J 8 bases; nucleotides not matched to a gene: 10. The CDR3 has 15 amino acids. Germline V CDR1 and CDR2: SGHVS, FQNEAQ. CDR3 sequence reads: CASSLSDRGREGYTF. CDR3 DNA sequence: TGTGCCAGCAGCCTATCGGACAGGGGGCGCGAGGGCTACACCTTC.

This clone was recorded at least ten times. The rearrangement joins TRBV6-5 to TRBJ1-5, with D tentatively TRBD1 (5 bases). CDR1 and CDR2 (germline): MNHEY, SVGAGI. The CDR3 runs to 13 residues. Deletions cut 6 bases from V and 6 bases from J, with 12 bases between. DNA of the CDR3: TGTGCCAGCAGGAGGGACGGGGGTCAGCCCCAGCATTTT. Residues: CASRRDGGQPQHF.

This clone was found many times. This chain connects TRBV4-2 to TRBJ2-3, with TRBD2 matching 13 bases. Germline V CDR1 and CDR2: LGHNA, YNFKEQ. This CDR3 contains 18 residues. The J segment lost 1 base and the V segment lost 4 bases, leaving 8 bases of the junction unmatched. The chain's CDR3 is CASSRAEGTSGGTDTQYF. In DNA, the CDR3 is TGTGCCAGCAGCCGTGCCGAGGGGACTAGCGGGGGCACAGATACGCAGTATTTT.

This clone was seen at least ten times. V usage is TRBV6-1 and J usage is TRBJ1-5; TRBD1 agrees at 7 bases. Trimming at V came to 5 bases and at J to 3 bases, leaving 7 bases not matched to a gene. This CDR3 has 15 residues. CDR1 is MNHNS and CDR2 is SASEGT in the germline V gene. The CDR3 region is CASSIRDSYNQPQHF. The CDR3 DNA sequence: TGTGCCAGCAGTATCCGGGACAGCTACAATCAGCCCCAGCATTTT.

The sample holds many counts of this clone. The chain couples TRBV19 to TRBJ2-1, with 10 bases aligning to TRBD1. J lost 0 bases, V lost 7 bases, and 9 bases had no gene match. Germline CDR1 LNHDA, CDR2 SQIVND (reference sequence). The CDR3 length is 17 residues. CDR3 DNA sequence: TGTGCCAGTAAGGGACAGGGGCAATCTTTCTCCTACAATGAGCAGTTCTTC. The encoded protein is CASKGQGQSFSYNEQFF. Combining the CDR3 with reference TRBV19 and TRBJ2-1 gives the whole variable domain DGGITQSPKYLFRKEGQNVTLSCEQNLNHDAMYWYRQDPGQGLRLIYYSQIVNDFQKGDIAEGYSVSREKKESFPLTVTSAQKNPTAFYLCASKGQGQSFSYNEQFFGPGTRLTVL.

There are many counts of this clone. V and J are TRBV5-6 and TRBJ1-3, with TRBD1 matching over 7 bases. V lost 3 bases, J lost 0 bases, and 12 bases stayed unmatched. This CDR3 has 18 amino acids. In germline, CDR1 is SGHDT, CDR2 YYEEEE. The CDR3 DNA reads TGTGCCAGCAGCTCAATTCATGGACAGGCTTTCTCTGGAAACACCATATATTTT. It is translated as CASSSIHGQAFSGNTIYF.

This clone was picked up a small number of times. The rearrangement links TRBV7-2 to TRBJ2-1, with D possibly matching TRBD2 (7 bases). The CDR3 totals 14 residues. Germline assignment: CDR1 SGHTA and CDR2 FQGNSA. Trimming took off 5 bases at V and 7 bases at J, with 15 bases between the two ends. The DNA for the CDR3 is TGTGCCAGCAGCCTTCGAGGGGGGGCGAATGAGCAGTTCTTC. This translates into CASSLRGGANEQFF. The full variable domain, completed using reference TRBV7-2 and TRBJ2-1, is GAGVSQSPSNKVTEKGKDVELRCDPISGHTALYWYRQSLGQGLEFLIYFQGNSAPDKSGLPSDRFSAERTGGSVSTLTIQRTQQEDSAVYLCASSLRGGANEQFFGPGTRLTVL.

This clone has at least ten counts. This chain uses TRBV18 with TRBJ1-2; weak D call: TRBD1 (6 bases). The CDR3 is 14 amino acids. Trimming cost V 6 bases and J 1 base, with 12 bases left between them. Germline CDR1 reads KGHSH; CDR2 reads LQKENI. Written as DNA, the CDR3 is TGTGCCAGCTCGCAGGGACATAGTAACTATGGCTACACCTTC. Translation: CASSQGHSNYGYTF.

This clone was recorded at least ten times. The chain combines TRBV5-1 with TRBJ1-1; possibly TRBD1 for D (5 bases). Germline assignment: CDR1 SGHRS and CDR2 YFSETQ. This CDR3 region has 16 residues. The ends were cut back, 8 bases at V and 4 bases at J, with 24 bases in the middle. CDR3 residues: CASRAGGGALGTEAFF. CDR3 sequence (DNA): TGCGCCAGTCGCGCCGGGGGAGGGGCCTTGGGCACTGAAGCTTTCTTT.

Ten or more counts support this clone. This sequence joins TRBV2 and TRBJ2-7; the D is unclear. Germline assignment: CDR1 SNHLY and CDR2 FYNNEI. Trimming removed 5 bases from V and 3 bases from J, with 2 bases in between. The CDR3 runs to 10 residues. CDR3 residues: CASSLYEQYF. In DNA form, the CDR3 reads TGTGCCAGCAGTCTCTACGAGCAGTACTTC. Full variable domain (missing parts from reference TRBV2 and TRBJ2-7): EPEVTQTPSHQVTQMGQEVILRCVPISNHLYFYWYRQILGQKVEFLVSFYNNEISEKSEIFDDQFSVERPDGSNFTLKIRSTKLEDSAMYFCASSLYEQYFGPGTRLTVT.

This clone was detected ten times or more. This rearrangement joins TRBV6-5 to TRBJ2-7, with 9 bases lining up with TRBD1. This CDR3 contains 14 residues. The junction had 5 bases not matched to a gene; V was cut back by 3 bases and J by 5 bases. CDR1 is MNHEY, CDR2 SVGAGI, per germline. The CDR3 DNA is TGTGCCAGCAGTTATCCGGGACAGGGCCACGAGCAGTACTTC. Translation: CASSYPGQGHEQYF.

This clone was counted ten times or more. The chain couples TRBV19 to TRBJ2-5; 10 nucleotides align to TRBD2. CDR3 length: 17 residues. J lost 2 bases, V lost 4 bases, and 10 bases had no gene match. Germline CDR1 and CDR2: LNHDA and SQIVND (reference sequence). CDR3 protein: CASSTLAGGTLQETQYF. The DNA for the CDR3 is TGTGCCAGTAGTACATTAGCGGGGGGAACTTTACAAGAGACCCAGTACTTC.

This chain uses TRBV29-1 with TRBJ1-1, with a tentative D call TRBD1 (5 bases). The CDR3 is made up of 13 amino acids. Between the trimmed V and J ends, which lost 4 bases and 0 bases, there was a span of 9 bases. Germline CDR1 SQVTM, CDR2 ANQGSEA. The CDR3 coding sequence is TGCAGCGTTGGATCGGGGGTGAACACTGAAGCTTTCTTT. It translates to CSVGSGVNTEAFF.

This clone was counted ten times or more. This sequence joins TRBV6-5 and TRBJ2-3; 7 positions agree with TRBD2. With 8 bases clipped from V and 4 bases from J, the junction kept 9 bases outside the gene matches. The CDR3 has 14 residues. Germline assignment: CDR1 MNHEY and CDR2 SVGAGI. This chain's CDR3 is CASSRSGASDTQYF. The CDR3 DNA reads TGTGCCAGCTCCAGAAGCGGGGCGTCAGATACGCAGTATTTT.

In its sample, this clone was seen many times. The rearrangement uses TRBV4-1 and TRBJ1-1; the D gene is possibly TRBD1 (6 bases). V lost 1 base, J lost 1 base, and 13 bases lay in between. This CDR3 has 16 amino acids. From germline, CDR1 is MGHRA and CDR2 YSYEKL. Here the CDR3 reads CASSQGLTGPNTEAFF. For the CDR3, the DNA is TGCGCCAGCAGCCAAGGACTGACAGGTCCGAACACTGAAGCTTTCTTT.

This clone has a count of ten or more. The chain combines TRBV6-1 with TRBJ1-5; D is undetermined. The CDR3 covers 13 residues. CDR1 MNHNS and CDR2 SASEGT come from the germline V gene. V lost 10 bases and J 1 base, leaving 11 bases between the germline ends. CDR3 sequence (DNA): TGTGCCATGGCAGGAGCCAGCAATCAGCCCCAGCATTTT. Translation gives CAMAGASNQPQHF.